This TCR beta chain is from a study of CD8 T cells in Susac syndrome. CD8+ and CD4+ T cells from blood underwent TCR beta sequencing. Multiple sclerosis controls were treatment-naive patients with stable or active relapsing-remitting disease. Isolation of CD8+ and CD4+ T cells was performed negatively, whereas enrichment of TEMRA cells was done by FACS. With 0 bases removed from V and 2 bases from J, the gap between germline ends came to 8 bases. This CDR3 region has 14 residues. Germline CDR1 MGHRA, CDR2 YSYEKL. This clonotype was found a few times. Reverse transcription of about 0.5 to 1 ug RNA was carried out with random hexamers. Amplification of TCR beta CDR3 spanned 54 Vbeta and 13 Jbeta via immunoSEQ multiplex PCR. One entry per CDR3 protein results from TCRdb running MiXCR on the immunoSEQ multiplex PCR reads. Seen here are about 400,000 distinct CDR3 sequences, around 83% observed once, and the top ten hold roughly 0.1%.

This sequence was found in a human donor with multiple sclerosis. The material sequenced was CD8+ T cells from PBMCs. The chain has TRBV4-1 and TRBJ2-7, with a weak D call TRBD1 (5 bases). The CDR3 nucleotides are TGCGCCAGCAGCCAAGATGGGGCAGCCTACGAGCAGTACTTC. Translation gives CASSQDGAAYEQYF.